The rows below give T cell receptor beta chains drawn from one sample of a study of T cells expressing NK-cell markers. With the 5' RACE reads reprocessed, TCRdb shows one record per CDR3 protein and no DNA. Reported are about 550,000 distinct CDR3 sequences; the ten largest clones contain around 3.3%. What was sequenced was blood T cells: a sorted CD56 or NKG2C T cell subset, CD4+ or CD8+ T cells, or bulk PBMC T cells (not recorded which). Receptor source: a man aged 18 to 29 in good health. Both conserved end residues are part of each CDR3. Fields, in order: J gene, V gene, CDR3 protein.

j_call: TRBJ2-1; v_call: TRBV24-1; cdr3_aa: CATSVPPTGGDNEQFF
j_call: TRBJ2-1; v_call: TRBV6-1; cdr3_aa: CASSRTSGTPYNEQFF
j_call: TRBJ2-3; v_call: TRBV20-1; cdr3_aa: CSASFGKGASTDTQYF
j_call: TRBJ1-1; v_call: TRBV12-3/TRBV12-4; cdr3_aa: CASSSSGTEAFF
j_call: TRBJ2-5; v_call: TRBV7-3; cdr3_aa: CASSLSRWGAEETQYF
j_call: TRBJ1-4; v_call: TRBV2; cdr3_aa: CASISSGGEKLFF
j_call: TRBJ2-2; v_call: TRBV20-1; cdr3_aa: CSGAGPATGELFF
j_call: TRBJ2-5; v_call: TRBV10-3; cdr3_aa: CAISEGGSRETQYF
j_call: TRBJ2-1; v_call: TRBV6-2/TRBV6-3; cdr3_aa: CASSVINRREQFF
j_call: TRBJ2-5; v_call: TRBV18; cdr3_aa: CASSPIGLQSQETQYF
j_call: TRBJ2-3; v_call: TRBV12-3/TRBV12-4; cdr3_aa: CASSPSQRGGDTQYF
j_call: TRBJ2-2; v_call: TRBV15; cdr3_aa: CATSSGYQGWELFF
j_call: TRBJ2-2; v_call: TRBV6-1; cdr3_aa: CASRGAGVNTGELFF
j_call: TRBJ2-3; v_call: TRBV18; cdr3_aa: CASSPLARTGYPDTQYF
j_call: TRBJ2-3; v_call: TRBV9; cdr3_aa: CASSVSSGTPDTQYF
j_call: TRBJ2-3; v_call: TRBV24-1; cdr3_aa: CATGTGGEDTQYF
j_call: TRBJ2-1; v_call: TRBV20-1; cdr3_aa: CSARSDRNNEQFF
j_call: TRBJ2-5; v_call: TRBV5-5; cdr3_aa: CASSFGVRGSNVETQYF
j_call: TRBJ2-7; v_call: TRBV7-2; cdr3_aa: CASSSYQGANYEQYF
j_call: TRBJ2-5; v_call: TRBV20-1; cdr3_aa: CSAEARGAGETQYF
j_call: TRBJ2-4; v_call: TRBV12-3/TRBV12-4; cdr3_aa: CASSFGAAKNIQYF
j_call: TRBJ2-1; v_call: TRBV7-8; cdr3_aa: CASSLQGLGSYNEQFF
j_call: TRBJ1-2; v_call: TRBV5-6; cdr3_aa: CASTLAGWGDGYTF
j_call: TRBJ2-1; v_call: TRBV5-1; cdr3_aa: CASSPDFNEQFF
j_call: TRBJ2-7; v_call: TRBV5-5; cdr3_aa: CASSLAGAGVIYEQYF
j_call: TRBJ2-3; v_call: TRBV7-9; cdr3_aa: CASSQGSDATDTQYF
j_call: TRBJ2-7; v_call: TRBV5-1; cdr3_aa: CASSSNREVYEQYF
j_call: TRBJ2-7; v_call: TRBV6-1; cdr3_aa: CASSGLAGRNAYEQYF
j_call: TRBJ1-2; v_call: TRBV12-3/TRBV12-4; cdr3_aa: CASSLDARSHYGYTF
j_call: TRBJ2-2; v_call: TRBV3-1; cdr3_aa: CASRLTSGRDTGELFF
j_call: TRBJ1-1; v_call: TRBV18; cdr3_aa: CASSPVVSGSSNTEAFF
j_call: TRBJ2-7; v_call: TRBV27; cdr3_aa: CASSLVVGTYEQYF
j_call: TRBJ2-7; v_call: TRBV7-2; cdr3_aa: CASSSGMIAVSYEQYF
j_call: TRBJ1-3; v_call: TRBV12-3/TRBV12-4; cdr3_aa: CASSSRAQLPLGWGNTIYF
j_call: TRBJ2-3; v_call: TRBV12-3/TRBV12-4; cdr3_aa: CASSWTESSTDTQYF
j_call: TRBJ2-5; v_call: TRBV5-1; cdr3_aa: CASSQTGFSGNQETQYF
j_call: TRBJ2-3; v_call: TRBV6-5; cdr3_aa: CASSWSLSGTDTQYF
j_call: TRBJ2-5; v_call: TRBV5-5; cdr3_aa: CASSFTDRTRLGTQYF
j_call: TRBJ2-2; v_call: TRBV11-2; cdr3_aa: CASSLGRVVELFF
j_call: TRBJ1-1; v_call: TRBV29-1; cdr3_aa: CSVEIVRRGVTEAFF
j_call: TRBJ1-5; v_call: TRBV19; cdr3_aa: CASSFTTGVNQPQHF
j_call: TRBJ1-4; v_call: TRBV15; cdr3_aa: CATSRVYNEKLFF
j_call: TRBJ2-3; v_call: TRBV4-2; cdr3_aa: CASSWTGEADTQYF